Below are 32 T cell receptor beta chains sequenced from a single sample in a study of regulatory T cells in long-lasting Graves disease (dated by TCRdb to 2020 to 2022). The sample's time point label, decoded: persistent/refractory GD, antithyroid drugs over 5 years with positive TRAb. For both TCR sequencing and RNA sequencing, RNA was extracted from PBMCs in TRIzol. The library was produced with multiplex PCR. Data came from an Illumina HiSeq 4000. To build TCR beta libraries, CDR3 regions were amplified by Arm-PCR using iRepertoire HTBI primers. The public reads were reanalyzed by TCRdb: fastp trimming at Q25, MiXCR alignment, in-frame beta chains only. Each CDR3 protein gets just one entry, which takes the most common genes and DNA from the rows behind it. The sample has 300,000 to 500,000 distinct CDR3 sequences on record, 20% to 25% of them singletons. Together, the top ten hold 20% of the sample.

Sample: peripheral blood mononuclear cells (PBMCs), taken when the disease was refractory, from a patient treated with antithyroid drugs. Receptor source: a female donor with Graves disease.

This clonotype was observed many times. The gene calls are TRBV6-1 and TRBJ2-7, with TRBD1 identical over 8 bases. Germline V gives CDR1 MNHNS, CDR2 SASEGT. The CDR3 contains 13 residues. V lost 10 bases and J lost 0; bases outside the gene matches: 5. CDR3 in DNA: TGTGCCACCCAGACAGGGGCCTCCTACGAGCAGTACTTC. This gives the protein CATQTGASYEQYF.

The chain combines TRBV25-1 with TRBJ2-5, with unresolved D. The last part of the DNA fits TRBJ2-7 better; the J call may be wrong. CDR1 and CDR2 from the germline V gene are MGHDK and SYGVNS. This CDR3 comprises 17 residues. DNA for the CDR3: TGTGCCAGCAGTGAATTCGGTGGAAGCCCCACGTCCTACGAGCAGTACTTC. Encoded protein: CASSEFGGSPTSYEQYF.

This clonotype has ten or more counts. The chain couples TRBV11-2 to TRBJ1-1, with 11 bases lining up with TRBD1. Losses at the gene ends were 4 bases for V and 11 bases for J; bases not matched to a gene: 3. This CDR3 comprises 12 residues. Per the germline V gene, CDR1 is SGHAT and CDR2 is FQNNGV. CDR3 DNA sequence: TGTGCCAGCAGCTCAGGGGACAGGGGGGCTTTCTTT. Its protein product is CASSSGDRGAFF.

The J gene is TRBJ2-7, the V gene TRBV20-1; no reliable D call. Germline CDR1 reads DFQATT; CDR2 reads SNEGSKA (reference sequence). Trimming took 1 base from V and 2 from J, leaving 12 bases between them. This CDR3 has 14 residues. CDR3 in amino acids: CSARVDPAAYEQYF. CDR3 in DNA: TGCAGTGCTAGAGTTGACCCGGCTGCCTACGAGCAGTACTTC.

This clonotype was seen many times. This rearrangement joins TRBV28 to TRBJ2-2; 8 bases are shared with TRBD1. Germline-derived CDR1 and CDR2 are MDHEN and SYDVKM. This CDR3 has 15 residues. V trimming: 8 bases; J trimming: 0 bases; junction bases outside the gene matches: 5. The CDR3 is CASSAGQANTGELFF. CDR3 bases: TGTGCCAGCTCCGCGGGACAGGCGAACACCGGGGAGCTGTTTTTT. The full variable domain, with the rest looked up from reference TRBV28 and TRBJ2-2, is DVKVTQSSRYLVKRTGEKVFLECVQDMDHENMFWYRQDPGLGLRLIYFSYDVKMKEKGDIPEGYSVSREKKERFSLILESASTNQTSMYLCASSAGQANTGELFFGEGSRLTVL.

This clonotype was seen ten or more times. V usage is TRBV2 and J usage is TRBJ1-2; 8 bases agree with TRBD1. Germline V lookup: CDR1 SNHLY, CDR2 FYNNEI. Losses at the gene ends were 6 bases for V and 3 bases for J; bases not matched to a gene: 3. This CDR3 is built from 13 residues. The CDR3: CASSDRGYYGYTF. The CDR3 DNA follows: TGTGCCAGCAGCGACAGGGGATACTATGGCTACACCTTC.

This clonotype was seen ten or more times. The rearrangement joins TRBV7-9 to TRBJ2-7; D might be TRBD2 (5 bases). CDR1 is SEHNR, CDR2 FQNEAQ, per germline (reference sequence). The V end lost 5 bases, the J end lost 2 bases, and 13 bases lay between the germline ends. The CDR3 sequence is 14 residues long. The CDR3 sequence: CASSPTGNAYEQYF. Written as DNA, the CDR3 is TGTGCCAGCAGCCCGACGGGGAACGCCTACGAGCAGTACTTC.

This clonotype was recorded at least ten times. The rearrangement uses TRBV7-2 and TRBJ2-2; D gene ambiguous. The CDR3 length is 14 residues. The V gene lost 5 bases and the J gene lost 4 bases, with 11 bases spanning the gap. Germline V gene lookup returns CDR1 SGHTA and CDR2 FQGNSA. This chain's CDR3 is CASSPTSVTGELFF. CDR3 DNA: TGTGCCAGCAGCCCCACTTCCGTCACCGGGGAGCTGTTTTTT.

There are a few counts of this clonotype. V usage is TRBV5-6 and J usage is TRBJ2-7; D might be TRBD1 (6 bases). The CDR3 spans 12 residues. Germline CDR1 SGHDT, CDR2 YYEEEE. Between the trimmed V and J ends, which lost 6 bases and 3 bases, there was a span of 10 bases. Written as DNA, the CDR3 is TGTGCCAGCACCGGGGACATCTACGAGCAGTACTTC. Encoded protein: CASTGDIYEQYF.

This clonotype appeared many times. V gene TRBV6-1 combines with J gene TRBJ2-7; 12 bases are shared with TRBD2. Trimming at V came to 6 bases and at J to 7 bases, leaving 10 bases not matched to a gene. The length of the CDR3 is 15 residues. Germline CDR1 reads MNHNS; CDR2 reads SASEGT. The CDR3 is CASSSRGGTSGEQYF. CDR3 bases: TGTGCCAGCAGCTCCCGAGGGGGGACTAGCGGGGAGCAGTACTTC.

Many counts were recorded for this clonotype. This chain joins TRBV6-2 or TRBV6-3 and TRBJ1-5; 9 nucleotides align to TRBD1. Looked up from germline, CDR1 is MNHEY and CDR2 is SVGEGT. Losses at the gene ends were 7 bases for V and 5 bases for J; bases not matched to a gene: 15. This CDR3 has 17 residues. DNA for the CDR3: TGTGCCAGCACTCCGATGGGAGGACAGGGGTGGGATCAGCCCCAGCATTTT. Translating it yields CASTPMGGQGWDQPQHF.

The table lists this clonotype with many counts. The chain is built from TRBV20-1 and TRBJ1-1; no firm D call. This CDR3 region has 13 residues. Germline V gene data show CDR1 as DFQATT and CDR2 as SNEGSKA (reference sequence). V was shortened by 3 bases and J by 0 bases, with 8 bases between the two germline ends. The CDR3 protein is CSASNSLNTEAFF. The DNA for the CDR3 is TGCAGTGCTAGCAACAGCCTGAACACTGAAGCTTTCTTT.

This clonotype was detected ten times or more. This chain uses TRBV20-1 with TRBJ1-4; D remains ambiguous. V was trimmed by 7 bases and J by 8 bases, leaving 11 bases between them. Germline CDR1 and CDR2: DFQATT and SNEGSKA (reference sequence). The CDR3 is 11 amino acids. CDR3 sequence (DNA): TGCAGTGTCCCAGTAATCGAAAAACTGTTTTTT. This encodes CSVPVIEKLFF.

This clonotype was counted ten times or more. The V and J genes are TRBV2 and TRBJ1-6; the D gene is possibly TRBD1 (5 bases). There are 14 residues in the CDR3. V lost 6 bases, J lost 7 bases, and 13 bases lay in between. Per germline, CDR1 SNHLY and CDR2 FYNNEI. CDR3 nucleotides: TGTGCCAGCAGGTTTGGGACGGACAATTCACCCCTCCACTTT. Translation: CASRFGTDNSPLHF. The entire variable domain, with the rest obtained from reference TRBV2 and TRBJ1-6, is as follows: EPEVTQTPSHQVTQMGQEVILRCVPISNHLYFYWYRQILGQKVEFLVSFYNNEISEKSEIFDDQFSVERPDGSNFTLKIRSTKLEDSAMYFCASRFGTDNSPLHFGNGTRLTVT.

A few counts support this clonotype. The chain carries TRBV18 and TRBJ1-2; no clear D. Per the germline V gene, CDR1 is KGHSH and CDR2 is LQKENI. This CDR3 spans 13 amino acids. Deletions cut 0 bases from V and 4 bases from J, with 6 bases between. The CDR3 coding sequence is TGTGCCAGCTCACCACCCTTTACCTATGGCTACACCTTC. Its translation: CASSPPFTYGYTF.

This clonotype was seen only a few times. V is TRBV7-9 and J is TRBJ2-7; D unclear. Trimming removed 3 bases at V and 3 bases at J, with 6 bases between. The CDR3 length is 12 residues. The germline V gene encodes CDR1 SEHNR and CDR2 FQNEAQ (reference sequence). The CDR3 sequence: CASSFVGYEQYF. As DNA, the CDR3 is TGTGCCAGCAGCTTTGTCGGCTACGAGCAGTACTTC.

This clonotype was seen a few times. One end of the junction varies from germline; a read error may be responsible. This rearrangement joins TRBV6-1 to TRBJ1-5; TRBD1 matches 7 bases. The CDR3 has 18 residues. CDR1 and CDR2 (germline): MNHNS, SASEGT. The CDR3 reads CVSSGRGMTGTHQEPQHF. As DNA, the CDR3 is TGTGTCAGCAGTGGAAGGGGCATGACAGGGACACATCAAGAGCCCCAGCATTTT.

Ten or more counts support this clonotype. The chain links TRBV28 to TRBJ2-7; TRBD2 aligns across 7 bases. The germline V gene has CDR1 MDHEN and CDR2 SYDVKM. The V and J ends lost 1 base and 6 bases, in that order; junction bases with no gene match: 6. The CDR3 has 14 residues. CDR3 in amino acids: CASSLLGGSAEQYF. The CDR3 coding sequence is TGTGCCAGCAGTTTATTGGGCGGGAGTGCCGAGCAGTACTTC.

This clonotype was seen a handful of times. V and J are TRBV29-1 and TRBJ2-2; perhaps TRBD1 as D (5 bases). V dropped 6 bases and J dropped 4 bases, with 15 bases sitting between them. CDR1 and CDR2 (germline): SQVTM, ANQGSEA. The CDR3 covers 14 residues. CDR3 loop: CSVAIGVSTGELFF. The CDR3 region has the DNA TGCAGCGTCGCAATAGGGGTGAGCACCGGGGAGCTGTTTTTT.

The chain recombines TRBV7-8 with TRBJ2-1; D may match TRBD1 or TRBD2 (10 bases each). Trimming took off 0 bases at V and 7 bases at J, with 31 bases between the two ends. CDR1 and CDR2 from the germline V gene are SGHVS and FQNEAQ. The CDR3 consists of 21 residues. The CDR3 DNA reads TGTGCCAGCAGCTTAGCTCGCGCGGGACAGGGGTTACCTAGCGGGAGAAATGAGCAGTTCTTC. This sequence encodes CASSLARAGQGLPSGRNEQFF.

This clonotype was counted many times. V gene TRBV12-3 or TRBV12-4 combines with J gene TRBJ2-7; no clear D gene. The CDR3 extends over 14 amino acids. The V end lost 4 bases, the J end lost 2 bases, and 12 bases lay between the germline ends. The CDR3 DNA reads TGTGCCAGCAGTTCCCCAGACCCGACCTACGAGCAGTACTTC. Translation: CASSSPDPTYEQYF.

The V gene is TRBV6-5, the J gene TRBJ2-7; possibly TRBD2 for D (6 bases). The CDR3 runs 16 residues. Per germline, CDR1 MNHEY and CDR2 SVGAGI. Between the trimmed V and J ends, which lost 1 base and 7 bases, there was a span of 20 bases. The CDR3, as DNA: TGTGCCAGCAGTTACTGCGGCGGGGTTGGGTCCCGGGAGCAGTACTTC. Amino acid sequence: CASSYCGGVGSREQYF.

This chain uses TRBV15 with TRBJ2-4, with a weak D call TRBD2 (5 bases). V lost 3 bases, J lost 7 bases, and 7 bases lay in between. This CDR3 has 12 residues. The germline V gene has CDR1 LNHNV and CDR2 YYDKDF (reference sequence). CDR3 in DNA: TGTGCCACCAGCAGGGACTGGAACATTCAGTACTTC. Translating it yields CATSRDWNIQYF.

The chain has TRBV29-1 and TRBJ2-5, with TRBD1 matching over 8 bases. Germline V gives CDR1 SQVTM, CDR2 ANQGSEA. J lost 4 bases, V lost 5 bases, and 3 bases had no gene match. The CDR3 is 12 amino acids. The CDR3 DNA is TGCAGCGTTATAGACAGGGGAGAGACCCAGTACTTC. Protein product: CSVIDRGETQYF.

The chain employs TRBV11-2 and TRBJ1-1; no definite D call. CDR1 is SGHAT, CDR2 FQNNGV, per germline. The CDR3 length is 12 residues. Trimming stripped 1 base from V and 11 bases from J, with 11 bases between. The CDR3 is CASSLGVKEAFF. CDR3 in DNA: TGTGCCAGCAGCTTAGGGGTAAAGGAGGCTTTCTTT.

Many counts were recorded for this clonotype. The rearrangement links TRBV10-1 to TRBJ2-7; the D gene is possibly TRBD2 (5 bases). The CDR3 is 12 amino acids. The V end was cut by 3 bases, the J end by 7 bases, with 10 bases between. Germline assignment: CDR1 WNHNN and CDR2 SYGVQD (reference sequence). The CDR3 loop reads CASSDRPGEQYF. CDR3 bases: TGCGCCAGCAGTGATCGGCCGGGGGAGCAGTACTTC.

This clonotype has at least ten counts. The chain recombines TRBV20-1 with TRBJ1-1, with D uncertain. CDR1 DFQATT and CDR2 SNEGSKA come from the germline V gene (reference sequence). Trimming removed 2 bases at V and 0 bases at J, with 7 bases between. The length of the CDR3 is 13 residues. CDR3 in DNA: TGCAGTGCTAGACGAATGGTGAACACTGAAGCTTTCTTT. Amino acid sequence: CSARRMVNTEAFF.

This clonotype was recorded many times. The chain combines TRBV28 with TRBJ1-1; TRBD1 matches at 11 bases. V dropped 3 bases and J dropped 0; count of bases not matched to a gene: 15. This CDR3 has 20 residues. The germline V gene encodes CDR1 MDHEN and CDR2 SYDVKM. The CDR3 here is CASSFPRFRGQGEVNTEAFF. The DNA of the CDR3 is TGTGCCAGCAGTTTTCCCCGCTTTCGGGGACAGGGGGAAGTGAACACTGAAGCTTTCTTT.

The chain carries TRBV6-1 and TRBJ2-7; the match to TRBD1 covers 7 bases. The V and J ends lost 6 bases and 2 bases, in that order; junction bases with no gene match: 7. The germline gives CDR1 MNHNS, CDR2 SASEGT. This CDR3 comprises 14 residues. In DNA, the CDR3 is TGTGCCAGCAGCAAGATCGACAGGGCCTACGAGCAGTACTTC. It translates to CASSKIDRAYEQYF.

This clonotype showed up many times. The chain links TRBV12-3 or TRBV12-4 to TRBJ2-2; TRBD1 matches at 12 bases. There are 16 residues in the CDR3. The V gene end was trimmed by 8 bases and the J gene end by 4 bases; junction bases not matched to a gene: 8. CDR3 DNA: TGTGCCAGCCTCGGGACAGGGGGCGTTGGCACCGGGGAGCTGTTTTTT. This translates into CASLGTGGVGTGELFF.

This chain uses TRBV10-3 with TRBJ2-7; the D gene is possibly TRBD1 (7 bases). V was cut by 0 bases and J by 6 bases, with 12 bases left in between. CDR1 and CDR2 from the germline V gene are ENHRY and SYGVKD. The CDR3 is 14 amino acids. The CDR3, as DNA: TGTGCCATCAGTGAGTCGAGTCAGGGGGGCGAGCAGTACTTC. Protein: CAISESSQGGEQYF.

The J gene is TRBJ2-7, the V gene TRBV27, with 10 bases fitting TRBD1. Looked up from germline, CDR1 is MNHEY and CDR2 is SMNVEV (reference sequence). The CDR3 is 15 amino acids. V lost 5 bases to trimming and J lost 4 bases; unmatched junction nucleotides: 8. The chain's CDR3 is CASSPSPGQGYEQYF. The CDR3 region has the DNA TGTGCCAGCAGTCCAAGCCCGGGACAGGGGTACGAGCAGTACTTC.